This TCR beta chain came from a study of STAT3 mutations in large granular lymphocyte leukemia. Study details: Roughly half the longitudinally sequenced T-LGLL patients had canonical STAT3 mutations.

The V gene's germline CDR1 is SGHRS and CDR2 YFSETQ. This CDR3 is built from 14 residues. The V end lost 0 bases, the J end lost 2 bases, and 7 bases lay between the germline ends. Study findings and constraints: In about 30% of the 18 patients, new TCR clonotypes emerged after therapy. At least one immunodominant TCR beta clonotype appeared in every T-cell large granular lymphocyte leukemia patient. No sample exists from the first appearance of each clone.

TCRbeta libraries averaged around 37,000 productive templates per sample. Clones were read by immunoSEQ multiplex PCR, and TCRdb kept only the in-frame ones, dropping some. The repertoire has some 37,000 clones, nearly 90% of them found once; the top ten carry about 0.46%. In regard to this clone: Its antigen is not known.

The sequencing input was PBMCs. This chain uses TRBV5-1 with TRBJ2-3, with D unclear. This TCR came from a human donor with T large granular lymphocyte leukemia. Some clones in this sample may be carry-over from other donors' samples. The CDR3 bases are TGCGCCAGCAGCTTGGGGGTACTCACAGATACGCAGTATTTT. Protein sequence: CASSLGVLTDTQYF.